This is a list of T cell receptor beta chains from one sample in a study of shared T cell receptors in the human thymus. The data were produced by immunoSEQ multiplex PCR, yet TCRdb's version contains in-frame clones alone and is incomplete. The sample consists of hundreds of thousands of clones, over 75% of them appearing once. These data were also filed under a second study, of human thymus T cells.

The sample comprised thymocytes. The receptors shown here come from a boy under two years old with a congenital heart defect. Each CDR3 is given with its conserved first and last residue. The D gene is left open where the match is weak. Clone size appears in some rows only: once, few, many, or a class for an expanded clone.

clone size | J gene | D gene | V gene | CDR3 DNA | CDR3 protein
NA | TRBJ2-1 | TRBD2 | TRBV4-3 | TGCGCCAGCAGCCAAGTCCAACCTGCACTAGCGGTTTACAATGAGCAGTTCTTC | CASSQVQPALAVYNEQFF
NA | TRBJ2-5 | NA | TRBV27 | TGTGCCAGCAGTCCCTGGGGCACCCACCAAGAGACCCAGTACTTC | CASSPWGTHQETQYF
NA | TRBJ1-3 | NA | TRBV25-1 | TGTGCCAGTAGTGGGGCTCGAAACACCATATATTTT | CASSGARNTIYF
NA | TRBJ2-5 | NA | TRBV14 | TGTGCCAGCAGCCAAGATTGGGGGGCCCCAGGGGGAGAGACCCAGTACTTC | CASSQDWGAPGGETQYF
NA | TRBJ2-2 | TRBD1 | TRBV29-1 | TGCAGCGTTGTGGCCCAGGGGGCATCGGGCGGGGAGCTGTTTTTT | CSVVAQGASGGELFF
NA | TRBJ2-1 | NA | TRBV28 | TGTGCCAGCAGTTTAAGGATGTCAAGGAAGGAGCCGTACAATGAGCAGTTCTTC | CASSLRMSRKEPYNEQFF
NA | TRBJ2-5 | TRBD2 | TRBV7-8 | TGTGCCAGCAGCTTTCTTAGCGGGAGGGCCCAAGAGACCCAGTACTTC | CASSFLSGRAQETQYF
NA | TRBJ2-7 | TRBD1 | TRBV10-1 | TGCGCCAGCAGTGAGCAGGCCCCGGGACAGCCTTCCTACGAGCAGTACTTC | CASSEQAPGQPSYEQYF
NA | TRBJ2-7 | TRBD1 | TRBV7-8 | TGTGCCAGCTTAATACAGGGGATACAGTACTTC | CASLIQGIQYF
NA | TRBJ2-1 | TRBD1 | TRBV7-2 | TGTGCCAGCAGCCCGGGACAGGGGGCGAAAAATGAGCAGTTCTTC | CASSPGQGAKNEQFF
NA | TRBJ1-2 | NA | TRBV19 | TGTGCCAGTAGTTACAGGACTAACTATGGCTACACCTTC | CASSYRTNYGYTF
NA | TRBJ2-7 | NA | TRBV28 | TGTGCCAGCACCCGGCTACAGGACGTTTCCTACGAGCAGTACTTC | CASTRLQDVSYEQYF
NA | TRBJ2-7 | TRBD2 | TRBV2 | TGTGCCAGCAGTGTTGGTAGCGGGAAACACGAGCAGTACTTC | CASSVGSGKHEQYF
NA | TRBJ2-7 | TRBD1 | TRBV7-8 | TGTGCCAGCAGCTTAGCGCCGGGACAGGGGGAGGGCGAGCAGTACTTC | CASSLAPGQGEGEQYF
NA | TRBJ2-7 | TRBD2 | TRBV4-2 | TGTGCCAGCAGCCAAGGACTTCCTCCCGGGACTAGGGGCTCCTACGAGCAGTACTTC | CASSQGLPPGTRGSYEQYF
NA | TRBJ1-5 | TRBD1 | TRBV7-9 | TGTGCCAGCAGCTTTGGACAGGGTTATCAGCCCCAGCATTTT | CASSFGQGYQPQHF
few | TRBJ2-2 | NA | TRBV19 | TGTGCCAGTAGTATGTCCCCGCAGGGTGGATTTGGGGAGCTGTTTTTT | CASSMSPQGGFGELFF
NA | TRBJ1-1 | NA | TRBV28 | TGTGCCAGCAGTACCATGACAGAATTAACTGAAGCTTTCTTT | CASSTMTELTEAFF
NA | TRBJ2-2 | TRBD2 | TRBV4-3 | TGCGCCAGCAGCCACCCCCTAGCCGGGGGGGGGCTGTTTTTT | CASSHPLAGGGLFF
NA | TRBJ2-7 | NA | TRBV27 | TGTGCCAGCAGTGCCGAGAGTAGGGGCGAGCAGTACTTC | CASSAESRGEQYF
few | TRBJ2-2 | NA | TRBV7-9 | TGTGCCAGCAGCTTACCATTGGCTAGCGAGGGCACCGGGGAGCTGCTTTTT | CASSLPLASEGTGELLF
NA | TRBJ2-3 | TRBD2 | TRBV4-2 | TGTGCCAGCAGCCAGGGGACTAGCGGGAGGGCAGATACGCAGTATTTT | CASSQGTSGRADTQYF
NA | TRBJ1-4 | NA | TRBV9 | TGTGCCAGCAGCCCCACCCAGGGCCGGTATGCAACTAATGAAAAACTGTTTTTT | CASSPTQGRYATNEKLFF
NA | TRBJ2-7 | TRBD2 | TRBV4-2 | TGTGCCAGCAGCCAGCCCCGGCTACTAGCGGGAGCCGAGCAGTACTTC | CASSQPRLLAGAEQYF
NA | TRBJ2-7 | TRBD2 | TRBV4-2 | TGTGCCAGCAGCCAAGATCTCGGGACTAGCGGGCTCTCTTACTACGAGCAGTACTTC | CASSQDLGTSGLSYYEQYF
NA | TRBJ1-4 | TRBD1 | TRBV4-3 | TGCGCCAGCAGCCTGACAGGGTCTAATGAAAAACTGTTTTTT | CASSLTGSNEKLFF
NA | TRBJ1-1 | NA | TRBV27 | TGTGCCAGCAGTACCCGGAGGACTGAAGCTTTCTTT | CASSTRRTEAFF
NA | TRBJ1-4 | NA | TRBV29-1 | TGCAGCGTGATGGGGAAAGGGGCCCCAACTAATGAAAAACTGTTTTTT | CSVMGKGAPTNEKLFF
NA | TRBJ2-7 | TRBD1 | TRBV7-2 | TGTGCCAGCAGCCGAGTAGGCCGGGACAGGTCCTCGGAGTACTTC | CASSRVGRDRSSEYF
NA | TRBJ2-7 | TRBD1 | TRBV6-4 | TGTGCCAGCAGTGACTCGGGGGACAGCCCCTACGAGCAGTACTTC | CASSDSGDSPYEQYF
few | TRBJ1-5 | TRBD1 | TRBV11-2 | TGTGCCAGCAGTTACAGAGGGGGTTTCAGGGGGAGCAATCAGCCCCAGCATTTT | CASSYRGGFRGSNQPQHF
NA | TRBJ2-5 | TRBD1 | TRBV4-3 | TGCGCCAGCAGCCAAGATTCCCTCGGGACAGGGGACCAAGAGACCCAGTACTTC | CASSQDSLGTGDQETQYF
NA | TRBJ2-7 | NA | TRBV11-2 | TGTGCCAGCAGCCTCGCTAACTTATACGAGCAGTACTTC | CASSLANLYEQYF
NA | TRBJ2-7 | NA | TRBV4-1 | TGCGCCAGCAGCCCCGACTATTACGAGCAGTACTTC | CASSPDYYEQYF
few | TRBJ2-7 | NA | TRBV5-8 | TGTGCCAGCAGCCGCAGGTCATTAGCGGTATCCTACGAGCAGTACTTC | CASSRRSLAVSYEQYF
NA | TRBJ1-2 | TRBD1 | TRBV7-2 | TGTGCCAGCAGCTTAGGTCTCCGGGACAGGGGGCGCATGGACTATGGCTACACCTTC | CASSLGLRDRGRMDYGYTF